The 4 T cell receptor beta chains presented below share a single source sample, sequenced in a study of T cells in Graves' hyperthyroidism and ophthalmopathy. Authors of the study amplified TCR beta CDR3 regions from RNA transcripts. The study used the HTBI primer set for a first-round RT-PCR of the TCR CDR3. TCRdb redid the calling of the multiplex PCR reads with MiXCR, one entry per CDR3 protein. Here the sample spans 400,000 to 550,000 distinct CDR3 sequences, approximately 24% being singletons. The sequenced sample was blood. Receptors originate from a woman under 40 with Graves' ophthalmopathy.

This clonotype was counted at least ten times. The chain combines TRBV7-2 with TRBJ2-5, with TRBD1 identical over 7 bases. Germline V CDR1 and CDR2: SGHTA, FQGNSA. The CDR3 totals 13 residues. Germline trimming cut 4 bases from V and 5 bases from J; bases unmatched to any gene: 4. DNA for the CDR3: TGTGCCAGCAGCTACGGACAGGTTGAGACCCAGTACTTC. Its protein product is CASSYGQVETQYF.

There are many counts of this clonotype. It may be a read error: a sequence one base away is much more abundant. The chain recombines TRBV29-1 with TRBJ1-1; D not resolved. The germline V and J ends were trimmed by 4 bases and 3 bases, with 12 bases remaining between them. Germline lookup yields CDR1 SQVTM and CDR2 ANQGSEA. The CDR3 covers 13 residues. The CDR3 loop is CSVVHPSDTEAFF. DNA for the CDR3: TGCAGCGTTGTCCACCCAAGCGACACTGAAGCTTTCTTT.

This clonotype was seen many times. This chain uses TRBV12-3 or TRBV12-4 with TRBJ1-2; weak D call: TRBD1 (6 bases). Trimming shortened V by 5 bases and J by 4 bases, and 20 bases separated the two germline ends. This CDR3 region has 16 residues. The CDR3, as DNA: TGTGCCAGCAGTATGACAGGCGGACTTCCATCCTATGGCTACACCTTC. Its protein product is CASSMTGGLPSYGYTF.

The gene calls are TRBV28 and TRBJ2-7; 7 bases match TRBD1. Per germline, CDR1 MDHEN and CDR2 SYDVKM. The ends lost 5 bases at V and 5 bases at J; junction bases unmatched: 9. The CDR3 spans 14 residues. The CDR3 nucleotides are TGTGCCAGCAGTCCCACAGGGGTCGGCCACGAGCAGTACTTC. Protein: CASSPTGVGHEQYF. The variable domain in full, completed from reference TRBV28 and TRBJ2-7, reads DVKVTQSSRYLVKRTGEKVFLECVQDMDHENMFWYRQDPGLGLRLIYFSYDVKMKEKGDIPEGYSVSREKKERFSLILESASTNQTSMYLCASSPTGVGHEQYFGPGTRLTVT.